This T cell receptor beta chain was sequenced for a study of CD8+CD57+ T cells in acquired aplastic anemia. Study-level background: Sequencing produced an average of roughly 11 million reads per healthy donor for CD4+ cells. Study results and limitations: The same twenty-nine CD8+ CDR3 sequences occurred in patients and in controls.

Worth noting for this clonotype: Its antigen is unidentified.

Trimming cost V 5 bases and J 1 base, with 14 bases left between them. There are 15 residues in the CDR3. Germline CDR1 KGHSH, CDR2 LQKENI. Using genomic DNA as the template, TCR beta VDJ and CDR3 profiling was carried out. TCRdb used MiXCR to reprocess the reads, holding one entry per CDR3 protein. The data contain about 190,000 distinct CDR3 sequences, around half of them singletons. This receptor was obtained from a human donor in good health, serving as a control. The sequenced sample consisted of sorted CD4+, CD8+, or CD8+CD57+ T cells (not recorded which) from PBMCs. The rearrangement links TRBV18 to TRBJ1-1; TRBD1 is a possible D gene (5 bases). The CDR3 bases are TGTGCCAGCTCATCAAGTGGGGCACCGAACACTGAAGCTTTCTTT. This translates into CASSSSGAPNTEAFF.